Below are 6 T cell receptor beta chains sequenced from a single sample in a study of blood T cell repertoires in COVID-19. The assay was immunoSEQ multiplex PCR, and TCRdb's table has in-frame clones only and misses some. This sample has about 330,000 clones; approximately 92% occur once, and the top ten carry 18%. The material sequenced was PBMCs or T cells enriched from blood (not recorded which). Receptors were obtained from a woman aged 25 to 39 who had recovered from COVID-19.

In DNA form, the CDR3 reads TGCAGCGGCGGCGCGGGGGGGACGGGAAACATTCAGTACTTC. Translating it yields CSGGAGGTGNIQYF. The chain couples TRBV29-1 to TRBJ2-4, with 9 nucleotides matching TRBD2. CDR1 is SQVTM, CDR2 ANQGSEA, per germline. V was pared by 7 bases and J by 6 bases, with 10 bases of the junction left unmatched. There are 14 residues in the CDR3. The full variable domain, rest sourced from reference TRBV29-1 and TRBJ2-4, is SAVISQKPSRDICQRGTSLTIQCQVDSQVTMMFWYRQQPGQSLTLIATANQGSEATYESGFVIDKFPISRPNLTFSTLTVSNMSPEDSSIYLCSGGAGGTGNIQYFGAGTRLSVL.

The chain uses TRBV7-2 and TRBJ2-1; 10 bases match TRBD2. This CDR3 has 16 residues. Looked up from germline, CDR1 is SGHTA and CDR2 is FQGNSA. The trim removed 5 bases at V and 7 bases at J, leaving 11 bases unmatched. The CDR3 loop reads CASSHTSGGGVNEQFF. In DNA, the CDR3 is TGTGCCAGCAGCCACACGAGCGGGGGGGGAGTTAATGAGCAGTTCTTC.

The chain uses TRBV29-1 and TRBJ2-1; 7 bases are shared with TRBD2. The CDR3 loop spans 15 amino acids. Losses at the gene ends were 6 bases for V and 2 bases for J; bases not matched to a gene: 10. The V gene's germline CDR1 is SQVTM and CDR2 ANQGSEA. CDR3 DNA sequence: TGCAGCGTCCCCAGCCTAGCGGTGACCTACAATGAGCAGTTCTTC. Encoded protein: CSVPSLAVTYNEQFF.

The chain is built from TRBV29-1 and TRBJ1-1; D not resolved. The CDR3 sequence is 13 residues long. Germline V gene lookup returns CDR1 SQVTM and CDR2 ANQGSEA. V shed 7 bases and J shed 3 bases, with 15 bases lying between them. CDR3 sequence (DNA): TGCAGCGCCTCGATCGGGTTGGACACTGAAGCTTTCTTT. This encodes CSASIGLDTEAFF.

The V and J genes are TRBV4-3 and TRBJ1-2, with D unclear. Germline CDR1 and CDR2: LGHNA and YSLEER. CDR3 length: 14 amino acids. V dropped 0 bases and J dropped 4 bases, with 9 bases sitting between them. CDR3 sequence: CASSQDVVGYGYTF. In DNA form, the CDR3 reads TGCGCCAGCAGCCAAGATGTGGTCGGCTATGGCTACACCTTC.

V and J are TRBV2 and TRBJ1-1; possibly TRBD1 for D (5 bases). CDR1 and CDR2 (germline): SNHLY, FYNNEI. The length of the CDR3 is 15 residues. The ends were cut back, 3 bases at V and 0 bases at J, with 11 bases in the middle. CDR3 coding DNA: TGTGCCAGCAGTGACTGGGAGGGGTTGAACACTGAAGCTTTCTTT. Encoded protein: CASSDWEGLNTEAFF. The complete variable domain, with remaining parts taken from reference TRBV2 and TRBJ1-1, reads EPEVTQTPSHQVTQMGQEVILRCVPISNHLYFYWYRQILGQKVEFLVSFYNNEISEKSEIFDDQFSVERPDGSNFTLKIRSTKLEDSAMYFCASSDWEGLNTEAFFGQGTRLTVV.